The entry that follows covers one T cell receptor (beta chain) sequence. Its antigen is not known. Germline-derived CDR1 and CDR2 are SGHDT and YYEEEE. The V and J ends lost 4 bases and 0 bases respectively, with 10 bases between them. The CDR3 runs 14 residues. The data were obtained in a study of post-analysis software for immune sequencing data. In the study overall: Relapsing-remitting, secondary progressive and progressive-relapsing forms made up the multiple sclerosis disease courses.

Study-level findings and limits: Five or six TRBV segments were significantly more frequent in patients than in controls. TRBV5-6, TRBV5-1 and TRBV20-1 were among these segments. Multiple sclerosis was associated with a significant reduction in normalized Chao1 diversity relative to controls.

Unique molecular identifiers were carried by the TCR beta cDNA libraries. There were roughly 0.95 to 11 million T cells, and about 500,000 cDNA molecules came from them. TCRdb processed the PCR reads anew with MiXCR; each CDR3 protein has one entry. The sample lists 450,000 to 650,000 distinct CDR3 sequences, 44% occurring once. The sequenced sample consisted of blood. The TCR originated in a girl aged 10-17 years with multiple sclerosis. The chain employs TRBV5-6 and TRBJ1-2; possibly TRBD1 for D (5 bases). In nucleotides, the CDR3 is TGTGCCAGCAGCGTAGGGGTGACTAACTATGGCTACACCTTC. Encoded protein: CASSVGVTNYGYTF.